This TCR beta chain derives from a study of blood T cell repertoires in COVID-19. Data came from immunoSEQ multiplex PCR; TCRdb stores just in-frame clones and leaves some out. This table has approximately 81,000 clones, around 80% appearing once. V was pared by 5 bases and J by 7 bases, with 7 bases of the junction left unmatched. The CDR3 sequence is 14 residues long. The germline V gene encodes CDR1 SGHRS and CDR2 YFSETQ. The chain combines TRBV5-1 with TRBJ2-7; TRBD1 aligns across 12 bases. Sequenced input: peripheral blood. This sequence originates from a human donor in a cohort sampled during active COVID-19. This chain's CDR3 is CASSGGTGGREQYF. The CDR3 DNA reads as TGCGCCAGCAGTGGTGGGACAGGGGGCAGGGAGCAGTACTTC.